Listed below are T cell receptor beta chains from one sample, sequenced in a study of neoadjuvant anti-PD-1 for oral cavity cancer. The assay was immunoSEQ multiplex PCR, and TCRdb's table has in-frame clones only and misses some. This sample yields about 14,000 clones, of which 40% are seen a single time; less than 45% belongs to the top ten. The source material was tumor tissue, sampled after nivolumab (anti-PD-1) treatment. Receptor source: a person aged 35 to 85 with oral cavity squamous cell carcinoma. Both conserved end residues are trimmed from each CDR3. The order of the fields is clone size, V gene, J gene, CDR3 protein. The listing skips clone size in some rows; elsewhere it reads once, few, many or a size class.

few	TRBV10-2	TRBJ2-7	ASSELRQGLKQY
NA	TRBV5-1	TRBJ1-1	ASSLLLGREGTEAF
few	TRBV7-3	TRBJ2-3	ASSLRQAHTDTQY
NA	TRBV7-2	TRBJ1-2	ASSVDRDYGYT
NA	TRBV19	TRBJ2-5	ASSTELGRGRLGETQY
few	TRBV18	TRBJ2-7	ASSSPQVYYEQY
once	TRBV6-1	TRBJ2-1	ASSPVRAGGNEQF
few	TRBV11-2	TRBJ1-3	ASSLLGNSGNTIY
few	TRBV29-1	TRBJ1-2	SVGRGLDYGYT
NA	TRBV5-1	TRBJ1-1	ASSLEEITLPEAF
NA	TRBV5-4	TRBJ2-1	ASSPGEVVLNEQF
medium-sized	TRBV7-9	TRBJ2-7	ASSARTRPSYEQY
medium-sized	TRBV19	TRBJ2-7	ASSLFGLNEQY
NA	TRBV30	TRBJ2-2	AWSNTGFTGELF
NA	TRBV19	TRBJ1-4	ASSLGTGTGIEKLF
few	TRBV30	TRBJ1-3	AWRTGNTIY
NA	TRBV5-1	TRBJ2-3	ASSLAGGQGSTDTQY
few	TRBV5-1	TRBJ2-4	ASSSGPLAKNIQY
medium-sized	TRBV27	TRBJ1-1	ASSFGGAWPEAF
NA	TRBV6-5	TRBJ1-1	ASSYSGGPEAF
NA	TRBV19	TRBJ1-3	ASKGVDSGNTIY
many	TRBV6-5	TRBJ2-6	ASSPANSGANVLT
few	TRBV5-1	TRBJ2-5	ASSFDGHQETQY
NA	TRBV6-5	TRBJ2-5	ASSYGPLRPETQY
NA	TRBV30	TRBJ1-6	AWSVDRRNSPLH
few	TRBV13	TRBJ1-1	ASSTRTGARETEAF
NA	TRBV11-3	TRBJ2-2	ASSLTSGGPGSPGELF
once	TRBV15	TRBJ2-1	ATSIRAGTWQF
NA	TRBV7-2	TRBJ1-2	ASSPAGNLNYGYT
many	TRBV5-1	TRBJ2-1	ASSSDTYNEQF
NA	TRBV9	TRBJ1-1	ASSPNLLGFVSEAF
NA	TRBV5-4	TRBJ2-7	ASSSGPGQGYEQY
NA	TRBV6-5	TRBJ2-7	ASRLLEPAHEQY
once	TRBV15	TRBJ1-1	ATSRVDRGNEAF
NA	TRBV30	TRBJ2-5	AWSWFQAYQETQY
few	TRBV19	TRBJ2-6	ASSIVALSGANVLT
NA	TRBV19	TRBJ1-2	ASSIRTGDVVRYGYT
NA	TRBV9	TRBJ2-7	ASSANPQGTYEQY
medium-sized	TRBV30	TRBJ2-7	AWSVRGRGDSYEQY
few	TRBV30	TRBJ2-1	AWRESRVTYNEQF
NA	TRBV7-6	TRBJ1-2	ASSLGGQGVYGYT
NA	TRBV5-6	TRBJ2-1	ASSVLLSGGSAYNEQF
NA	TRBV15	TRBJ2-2	ATSWGTWNTGELF
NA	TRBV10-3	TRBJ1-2	AISERGGTGSEDGYT
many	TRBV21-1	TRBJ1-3	ASSPNC
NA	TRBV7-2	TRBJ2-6	ASSLQASGANVLT
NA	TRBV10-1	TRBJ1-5	ASSETGNQPQH
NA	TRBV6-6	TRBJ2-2	ASILGTANTGELF